This T cell receptor (beta chain) originates from a study of shared clonotypes between healthy human individuals. This CDR3 region has 15 residues. CDR1 is SGHNT, CDR2 YENEEA, per germline. V lost 5 bases, J lost 5 bases, and 5 bases stayed unmatched. Investigators spread the genomic DNA of each subset evenly over several immunoSEQ plates. TCRdb keeps only in-frame clones here, not all; method: immunoSEQ multiplex PCR. The table includes about 510,000 clones, around 74% detected once. The sequence was collected from a woman in her thirties or forties in good health. Some clones in this sample may be carry-over from other donors' samples. The chain uses TRBV11-3 and TRBJ2-2, with 10 nucleotides matching TRBD1. Sequencing used PBMCs. DNA for the CDR3: TGTGCCAGCAGCCCCGGGACAGGGGCAACCGGGGAGCTGTTTTTT. Translating it yields CASSPGTGATGELFF. Looking up the rest from reference TRBV11-3 and TRBJ2-2 gives the full variable domain: EAGVVQSPRYKIIEKKQPVAFWCNPISGHNTLYWYLQNLGQGPELLIRYENEEAVDDSQLPKDRFSAERLKGVDSTLKIQPAELGDSAVYLCASSPGTGATGELFFGEGSRLTVL.